The 18 T cell receptor beta chains presented below share a single source sample, sequenced in a study of T-cell memory formation after mild COVID-19. One entry per CDR3 protein results from TCRdb running MiXCR on the 5' RACE reads. The repertoire consists of approximately 300,000 distinct CDR3 sequences, with less than 9.5% occurring once and the leading ten covering less than 25%. The sample comprised PBMCs or a T cell subset sorted from them (not recorded which). The receptors stem from a man aged 18 to 35 who had mild COVID-19 (a few samples of this study predate the infection). Cell type and time point are not known.

The chain joins TRBV19 to TRBJ2-1; 9 bases agree with TRBD2. The CDR3 runs to 15 residues. Germline V gene lookup returns CDR1 LNHDA and CDR2 SQIVND (reference sequence). With V trimmed by 4 bases and J by 2 bases, 3 bases remained unmatched. The CDR3 region is CASSSGGAAYNEQFF. CDR3 coding DNA: TGTGCCAGTAGTAGCGGGGGGGCCGCCTACAATGAGCAGTTCTTC.

The gene calls are TRBV5-1 and TRBJ2-6; 9 bases line up with TRBD1. V gave up 0 bases and J gave up 0 bases; unmatched junction bases: 4. This CDR3 has 18 amino acids. Germline values: CDR1 SGHRS, CDR2 YFSETQ. CDR3 amino acids: CASSLGDRGVSGANVLTF. The DNA of the CDR3 is TGCGCCAGCAGCTTGGGAGACAGGGGGGTCTCTGGGGCCAACGTCCTGACTTTC.

The table lists this clonotype with a few counts. The V and J genes are TRBV20-1 and TRBJ2-7, with TRBD2 identical over 7 bases. The CDR3 consists of 15 residues. In germline, CDR1 is DFQATT, CDR2 SNEGSKA (reference sequence). The V segment lost 3 bases and the J segment 3 bases; nucleotides outside the gene matches: 11. The CDR3 sequence: CSASGSMRGNYEQYF. The CDR3 DNA follows: TGCAGTGCTAGCGGGTCGATGCGGGGGAACTACGAGCAGTACTTC.

This clonotype was picked up many times. The chain is built from TRBV24-1 and TRBJ2-3, with TRBD2 identical over 7 bases. This CDR3 region has 13 residues. CDR1 and CDR2 (germline): KGHDR, SFDVKD. J was trimmed by 6 bases and V by 9 bases; bases with no gene match: 8. Written as DNA, the CDR3 is TGTGCCACCGCCGGGACTACCGGGGATACGCAGTATTTT. Protein product: CATAGTTGDTQYF.

This clonotype came up a few times. The rearrangement links TRBV20-1 to TRBJ2-1, with 8 bases that match TRBD2. The CDR3 consists of 18 residues. Germline CDR1 is DFQATT and CDR2 is SNEGSKA (reference sequence). The V and J ends lost 3 bases and 12 bases, in that order; junction bases with no gene match: 25. The CDR3 loop reads CSASPSRGARIRTRGQFF. The CDR3 DNA sequence: TGCAGTGCTAGTCCCTCGCGGGGGGCCCGAATTCGGACTAGGGGGCAGTTCTTC.

This clonotype was counted only a few times. The chain couples TRBV5-1 to TRBJ2-3, with a possible D match to TRBD2 (6 bases). The germline V gene encodes CDR1 SGHRS and CDR2 YFSETQ. Trimming stripped 2 bases from V and 2 bases from J, with 12 bases between. This CDR3 contains 15 residues. The CDR3 protein is CASSFGDSNTDTQYF. The CDR3 DNA is TGCGCCAGCAGCTTTGGGGACTCAAACACAGATACGCAGTATTTT.

The chain uses TRBV9 and TRBJ2-2; the D gene is possibly TRBD1 (6 bases). V lost 3 bases and J lost 5, with 11 bases in between. Germline V lookup: CDR1 SGDLS, CDR2 YYNGEE. The CDR3 is 14 residues long. This CDR3 is CASSGTGTTGELFF. In nucleotides, the CDR3 is TGTGCCAGCAGCGGGACGGGGACAACCGGGGAGCTGTTTTTT.

Details on this clonotype: This could be a read error, since a much larger clone is one nucleotide away. V is TRBV7-3 and J is TRBJ2-3; perhaps D is TRBD1 or TRBD2 (5 bases each). Germline CDR1 SGHTA, CDR2 FQGTGA. The CDR3 runs 15 residues. CDR3 nucleotides: TGTGCCAGAAGCTCAGGGACCGGACGCACAGATACGCAGTATTTT. It translates to CARSSGTGRTDTQYF.

The V gene is TRBV5-1, the J gene TRBJ1-1; D is perhaps TRBD1 (6 bases). CDR1 is SGHRS and CDR2 is YFSETQ in the germline V gene. This CDR3 has 13 residues. Trimming pared 1 base from V and 10 bases from J, leaving 14 bases between. The CDR3 nucleotides are TGCGCCAGCAGCTTGACGGGGGGGCTTGCAGCTTTCTTT. Translated, it gives CASSLTGGLAAFF.

The chain carries TRBV4-3 and TRBJ1-5; D ambiguous. The CDR3 spans 14 residues. V shed 4 bases and J shed 4 bases, with 11 bases lying between them. CDR1 and CDR2 (germline): LGHNA, YSLEER. CDR3 amino acids: CASSPFRSNQPQHF. The CDR3 bases are TGCGCCAGCAGCCCCTTCAGAAGTAATCAGCCCCAGCATTTT.

This rearrangement joins TRBV7-2 to TRBJ2-3; a weak D match, TRBD2 (6 bases). Germline V gives CDR1 SGHTA, CDR2 FQGNSA. This CDR3 comprises 15 residues. The V end lost 1 base, the J end lost 2 bases, and 10 bases lay between the germline ends. This CDR3 is CASSLGGLLTDTQYF. DNA of the CDR3: TGTGCCAGCAGCTTAGGGGGACTGCTCACAGATACGCAGTATTTT.

The chain carries TRBV18 and TRBJ2-3; maybe TRBD1 (5 bases). There are 15 residues in the CDR3. Trimming removed 6 bases from V and 3 bases from J, with 16 bases in between. Germline loops: CDR1 KGHSH, CDR2 LQKENI. The CDR3 nucleotides read TGTGCCAGCTCCCCAGGGTTGGAGTATACAGATACGCAGTATTTT. It codes for CASSPGLEYTDTQYF.

The chain carries TRBV4-3 and TRBJ2-5; 8 nucleotides line up with TRBD1. After removal of 0 bases from V and 5 bases from J, the junction contained 14 bases not matched to a gene. In germline, CDR1 is LGHNA, CDR2 YSLEER. The CDR3 spans 18 residues. The CDR3 region has the DNA TGCGCCAGCAGCCAAGATCCGCTGGGGCAGGGGGCCTGGGAGACCCAGTACTTC. It translates to CASSQDPLGQGAWETQYF.

This clonotype came up a few times. This chain links TRBV7-2 with TRBJ2-3, with 8 bases that match TRBD1. V lost 5 bases and J lost 0; bases outside the gene matches: 7. The CDR3 runs to 16 residues. Germline V gene lookup returns CDR1 SGHTA and CDR2 FQGNSA. CDR3 sequence: CASSPRTGFSTDTQYF. CDR3 nucleotides: TGTGCCAGCAGCCCCAGGACAGGGTTCAGCACAGATACGCAGTATTTT. Together with reference TRBV7-2 and TRBJ2-3, the CDR3 gives the full variable domain: GAGVSQSPSNKVTEKGKDVELRCDPISGHTALYWYRQSLGQGLEFLIYFQGNSAPDKSGLPSDRFSAERTGGSVSTLTIQRTQQEDSAVYLCASSPRTGFSTDTQYFGPGTRLTVL.

This sequence joins TRBV9 and TRBJ2-1; D could derive from TRBD1 or TRBD2 (6 bases each). The length of the CDR3 is 16 residues. V was trimmed by 4 bases and J by 7 bases, leaving 21 bases between them. Germline CDR1 and CDR2: SGDLS and YYNGEE. As DNA, the CDR3 is TGTGCCAGCAGCATAACCCCCCGGGGGCCGATGAATGAGCAGTTCTTC. Protein: CASSITPRGPMNEQFF.

The chain recombines TRBV29-1 with TRBJ1-1; weak D call: TRBD1 (6 bases). V lost 7 bases, J lost 7 bases, and 16 bases lay in between. The CDR3 is made up of 12 amino acids. Per germline, CDR1 SQVTM and CDR2 ANQGSEA. The CDR3 is CSGALGQLEAFF. CDR3 DNA: TGCAGCGGCGCCCTTGGACAGCTTGAAGCTTTCTTT.

This clonotype came up a few times. The rearrangement links TRBV27 to TRBJ2-7; no firm D call. V was shortened by 3 bases and J by 0 bases, with 3 bases between the two germline ends. Germline V lookup: CDR1 MNHEY, CDR2 SMNVEV (reference sequence). The CDR3 totals 12 residues. The CDR3 spells CASSFFSYEQYF. DNA of the CDR3: TGTGCCAGCAGTTTCTTCTCCTACGAGCAGTACTTC.

V usage is TRBV6-5 and J usage is TRBJ1-5, with D unclear. Trimming shortened V by 0 bases and J by 0 bases, and 6 bases separated the two germline ends. Looked up from germline, CDR1 is MNHEY and CDR2 is SVGAGI. The CDR3 contains 15 residues. CDR3 sequence reads: CASSYSGLSNQPQHF. For the CDR3, the DNA is TGTGCCAGCAGTTACTCCGGGCTTAGCAATCAGCCCCAGCATTTT.